This T cell receptor (beta chain) was recovered during a study of blood T cell repertoires in COVID-19. For the study at large: COVID-19 samples collected from the United States, Italy and Spain covered acute and convalescent phases.

Assay used: immunoSEQ multiplex PCR; TCRdb lists only in-frame clones, some missing. The sample yields some 200,000 clones, about 86% seen once. This clone was seen a few times. This clonotype was obtained from a woman in her 50s with acute or convalescent COVID-19. Sequenced input: peripheral blood.

The CDR3 loop reads CASSPGQGGSPLHF. The DNA for the CDR3 is TGTGCCAGCAGCCCCGGACAGGGAGGATCACCCCTCCACTTT. The rearrangement joins TRBV3-1 (or the pseudogene TRBV3-2) to TRBJ1-6; 8 nucleotides agree with TRBD1. There are 14 residues in the CDR3. Germline V lookup: CDR1 LGHDT, CDR2 YNNKEL (reference sequence). V was pared by 4 bases and J by 10 bases, with 6 bases of the junction left unmatched.